The entry below describes one T cell receptor (beta chain). Its specificity is not known. This CDR3 is 14 amino acids long. With V trimmed by 2 bases and J by 4 bases, 5 bases remained unmatched. CDR1 and CDR2 (germline): MNHEY, SVGEGT. The data were obtained in a study of T-cell memory formation after mild COVID-19. Study-wide context: Clustering of TCRs was largely donor specific.

After 5'RACE with constant-segment primers, TCR alpha and TCR beta cDNA libraries carrying sample barcodes and UMIs were obtained. Each CDR3 protein gets one entry after TCRdb re-called the 5' RACE reads with MiXCR. The sample holds approximately 410,000 distinct CDR3 sequences, 20% to 25% seen once. Study results and caveats: Pre-infection memory showed some responding clones, and this suggested that cross-reactive memory joined. While clones contracting from day 15 to 85 were balanced between CD4 and CD8, later expanders leaned CD4+.

The clonotype was recovered from an adult woman who had mild COVID-19 (a few samples of this study predate the infection). Cell type and time point are not known. The chain carries TRBV6-2 or TRBV6-3 and TRBJ2-7, with 7 bases that match TRBD2. Sequencing used PBMCs or a T cell subset sorted from them (not recorded which). CDR3: CASSYGGLRYEQYF. The CDR3 DNA reads TGTGCCAGCAGTTACGGGGGACTAAGATACGAGCAGTACTTC.